A selection of T cell receptor beta chains follows, all from one sample in a study of blood T cell repertoires in COVID-19. The data were produced by immunoSEQ multiplex PCR, yet TCRdb's version contains in-frame clones alone and is incomplete. The profile shows some 100,000 clones, 86% of them singletons. Sequencing was performed on peripheral blood. The receptors stem from a man between 45 and 60 years old with acute or convalescent COVID-19. Each CDR3 is given with its conserved first and last residue. The D gene is left open where the match is weak. A clone size is listed for some rows: how often the clone was seen (once, few, many), or a class if it is expanded.

D gene,J gene,clone size,V gene,CDR3 protein,CDR3 DNA
TRBD2,TRBJ2-2,NA,TRBV30,CAWHPLAGGLTGELFF,TGTGCCTGGCACCCACTAGCGGGAGGATTAACCGGGGAGCTGTTTTTT
TRBD2,TRBJ2-1,NA,TRBV5-1,CASSSNGTSGYNEQFF,TGCGCCAGCAGCTCGAACGGGACTAGCGGCTACAATGAGCAGTTCTTC
NA,TRBJ2-5,NA,TRBV29-1,CSVTIDRYQETQYF,TGCAGCGTTACTATCGACAGGTACCAAGAGACCCAGTACTTC
NA,TRBJ1-6,NA,TRBV4-2,CASSQDAQGSSPLHF,TGTGCCAGCAGCCAAGATGCCCAGGGTAGTTCACCCCTCCACTTT
NA,TRBJ2-3,NA,TRBV14,CASSQEGGGLTTDTQYF,TGTGCCAGCAGCCAAGAGGGAGGGGGACTAACCACAGATACGCAGTATTTT
NA,TRBJ2-6,NA,TRBV3-1/TRBV3-2,CASSQPEAQGPGANVLTF,TGTGCCAGCAGCCAACCCGAGGCCCAGGGTCCCGGGGCCAACGTCCTGACTTTC
TRBD2,TRBJ2-7,NA,TRBV7-9,CASSGIAGGNYEQYF,TGTGCCAGCAGCGGTATCGCGGGAGGGAACTACGAGCAGTACTTC
NA,TRBJ1-5,NA,TRBV9,CASSVGRQYNQPQHF,TGTGCCAGCAGCGTAGGGAGACAGTACAATCAGCCCCAGCATTTT
TRBD1,TRBJ1-2,few,TRBV11-3,CASSLDLRDRVNYGYTF,TGTGCCAGCAGCTTAGATTTGAGGGACAGGGTTAACTATGGCTACACCTTC
NA,TRBJ2-2,medium-sized,TRBV20-1,CSASTLGGELFF,TGCAGTGCTAGTACCCTCGGCGGGGAGCTGTTTTTT
TRBD2,TRBJ2-7,NA,TRBV2,CASGLADYEQYF,TGTGCCAGCGGCCTAGCGGACTACGAGCAGTACTTC
TRBD1,TRBJ1-6,NA,TRBV19,CASSILETGPFNSPLHF,TGTGCCAGTAGTATCCTGGAGACAGGGCCATTCAATTCACCCCTCCACTTT
TRBD2,TRBJ2-1,NA,TRBV25-1,CASSSTSGDEQFF,TGTGCCAGCAGTTCTACTAGCGGCGATGAGCAGTTCTTC
NA,TRBJ1-2,NA,TRBV29-1,CSVVWSWVGYTF,TGCAGCGTTGTCTGGAGTTGGGTTGGCTACACCTTC
NA,TRBJ1-5,once,TRBV19,CASRYNPGTPSNQPQHF,TGTGCCAGTAGATATAACCCCGGGACACCGAGCAATCAGCCCCAGCATTTT
TRBD1,TRBJ2-2,few,TRBV11-2,CASSLRGPGQANTGELFF,TGTGCCAGCAGCCTACGAGGACCGGGACAGGCGAACACCGGGGAGCTGTTTTTT
TRBD1,TRBJ1-2,few,TRBV15,CATEDRANRGYTF,TGTGCCACAGAGGACAGGGCTAATCGGGGCTACACCTTC
TRBD1,TRBJ1-1,few,TRBV6-5,CASSWGTGNTEAFF,TGTGCCAGCAGTTGGGGGACAGGGAACACTGAAGCTTTCTTT
TRBD1,TRBJ1-1,NA,TRBV7-8,CASTTGETEAFF,TGTGCCAGTACCACAGGGGAGACTGAAGCTTTCTTT
TRBD1,TRBJ1-1,medium-sized,TRBV19,CASSSDRGTEAFF,TGTGCCAGTAGTTCCGACAGGGGAACTGAAGCTTTCTTT